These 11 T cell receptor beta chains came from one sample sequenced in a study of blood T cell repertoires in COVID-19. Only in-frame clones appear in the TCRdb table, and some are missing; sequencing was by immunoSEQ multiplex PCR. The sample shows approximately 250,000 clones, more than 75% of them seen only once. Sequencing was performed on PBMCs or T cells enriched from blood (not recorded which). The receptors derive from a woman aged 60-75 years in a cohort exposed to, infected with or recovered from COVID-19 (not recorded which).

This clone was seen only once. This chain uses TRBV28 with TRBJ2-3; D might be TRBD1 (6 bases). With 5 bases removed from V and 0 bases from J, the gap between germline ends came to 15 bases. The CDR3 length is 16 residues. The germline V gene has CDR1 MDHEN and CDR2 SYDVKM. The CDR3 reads CASSSTGQPSTDTQYF. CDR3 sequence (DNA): TGTGCCAGCAGTAGTACCGGACAGCCCAGCACAGATACGCAGTATTTT. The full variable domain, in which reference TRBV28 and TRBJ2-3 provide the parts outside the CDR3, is DVKVTQSSRYLVKRTGEKVFLECVQDMDHENMFWYRQDPGLGLRLIYFSYDVKMKEKGDIPEGYSVSREKKERFSLILESASTNQTSMYLCASSSTGQPSTDTQYFGPGTRLTVL.

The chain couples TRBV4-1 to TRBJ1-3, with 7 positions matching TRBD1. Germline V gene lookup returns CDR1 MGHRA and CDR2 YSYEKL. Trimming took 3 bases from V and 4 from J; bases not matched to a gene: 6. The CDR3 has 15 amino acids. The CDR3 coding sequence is TGCGCCAGCAGCCAGGGACAGATAAGGGGAAACACCATATATTTT. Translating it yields CASSQGQIRGNTIYF.

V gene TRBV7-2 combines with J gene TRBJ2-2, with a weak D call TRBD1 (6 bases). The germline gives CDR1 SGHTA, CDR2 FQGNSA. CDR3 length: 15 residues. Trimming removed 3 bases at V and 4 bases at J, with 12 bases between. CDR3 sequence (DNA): TGTGCCAGCAGCTTCCAGGGGCTGGGCACCGGGGAGCTGTTTTTT. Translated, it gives CASSFQGLGTGELFF. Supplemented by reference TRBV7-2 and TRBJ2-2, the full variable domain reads GAGVSQSPSNKVTEKGKDVELRCDPISGHTALYWYRQSLGQGLEFLIYFQGNSAPDKSGLPSDRFSAERTGGSVSTLTIQRTQQEDSAVYLCASSFQGLGTGELFFGEGSRLTVL.

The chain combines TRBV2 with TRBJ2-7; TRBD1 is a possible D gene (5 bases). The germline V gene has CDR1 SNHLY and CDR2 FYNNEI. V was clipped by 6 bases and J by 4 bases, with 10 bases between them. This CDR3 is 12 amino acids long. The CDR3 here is CASSAAGYEQYF. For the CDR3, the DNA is TGTGCCAGCAGCGCAGCAGGGTACGAGCAGTACTTC.

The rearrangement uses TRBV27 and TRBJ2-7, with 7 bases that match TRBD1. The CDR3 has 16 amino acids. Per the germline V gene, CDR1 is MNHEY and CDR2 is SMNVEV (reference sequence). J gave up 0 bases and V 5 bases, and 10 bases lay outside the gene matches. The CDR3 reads CASSVTSGTASYEQYF. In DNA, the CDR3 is TGTGCCAGCAGTGTTACATCCGGGACAGCCTCCTACGAGCAGTACTTC.

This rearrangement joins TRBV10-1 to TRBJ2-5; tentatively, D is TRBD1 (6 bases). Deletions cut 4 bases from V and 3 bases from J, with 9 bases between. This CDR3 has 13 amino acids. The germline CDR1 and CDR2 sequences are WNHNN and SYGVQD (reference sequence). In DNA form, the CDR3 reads TGCGCCAGCAGTGGACAGGTCAAAGAGACCCAGTACTTC. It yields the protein CASSGQVKETQYF.

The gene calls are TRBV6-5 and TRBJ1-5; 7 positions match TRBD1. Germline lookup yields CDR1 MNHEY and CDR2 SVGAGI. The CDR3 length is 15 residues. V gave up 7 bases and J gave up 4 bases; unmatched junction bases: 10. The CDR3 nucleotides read TGTGCCAGCAACGCAGGGGGATTTAGAAATCAGCCCCAGCATTTT. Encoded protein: CASNAGGFRNQPQHF.

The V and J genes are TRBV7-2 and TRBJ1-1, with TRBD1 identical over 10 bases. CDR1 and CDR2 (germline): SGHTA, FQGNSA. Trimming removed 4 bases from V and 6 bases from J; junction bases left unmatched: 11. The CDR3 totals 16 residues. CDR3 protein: CASSSIGGQGRPEAFF. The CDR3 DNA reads TGTGCCAGCAGCTCGATAGGGGGACAGGGGAGGCCTGAAGCTTTCTTT.

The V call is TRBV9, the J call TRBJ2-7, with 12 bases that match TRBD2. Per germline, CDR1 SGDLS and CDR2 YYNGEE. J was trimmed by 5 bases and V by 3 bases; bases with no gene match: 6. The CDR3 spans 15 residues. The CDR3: CASSARLAGVNEQYF. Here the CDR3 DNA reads TGTGCCAGCAGCGCTCGACTAGCGGGAGTAAACGAGCAGTACTTC.

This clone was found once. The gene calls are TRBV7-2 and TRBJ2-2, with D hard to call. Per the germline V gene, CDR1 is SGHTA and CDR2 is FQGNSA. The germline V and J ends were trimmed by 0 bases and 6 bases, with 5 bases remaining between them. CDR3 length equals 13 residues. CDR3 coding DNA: TGTGCCAGCAGCTTAGCGAGAGCCGGGGAGCTGTTTTTT. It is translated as CASSLARAGELFF.

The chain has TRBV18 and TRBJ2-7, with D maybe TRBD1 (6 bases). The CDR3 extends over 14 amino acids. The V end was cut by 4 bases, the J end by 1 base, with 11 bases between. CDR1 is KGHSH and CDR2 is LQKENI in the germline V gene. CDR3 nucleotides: TGTGCCAGCTCACTAAACAGGGTATCCTACGAGCAGTACTTC. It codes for CASSLNRVSYEQYF.